Described below is a single TCR beta chain sequence and its context. Repertoires were generated with immunoSEQ multiplex PCR, while TCRdb's copy carries only in-frame clones and drops some. The table lists 100,000 to 150,000 clones, around 92% of them singletons. This sample is part of a study of control samples from healthy donors and cancer patients. The CDR3 totals 15 residues. Germline-derived CDR1 and CDR2 are SGHAT and FQNNGV. V lost 7 bases, J lost 4 bases, and 19 bases lay in between. The sequenced sample was PBMCs. This sequence originates from an elderly man with head and neck cancer. The chain uses TRBV11-2 and TRBJ1-1; D is undetermined. The CDR3: CASTNTWGYSTEAFF. Here the CDR3 DNA reads TGTGCCAGCACCAATACCTGGGGTTATAGCACTGAAGCTTTCTTT.